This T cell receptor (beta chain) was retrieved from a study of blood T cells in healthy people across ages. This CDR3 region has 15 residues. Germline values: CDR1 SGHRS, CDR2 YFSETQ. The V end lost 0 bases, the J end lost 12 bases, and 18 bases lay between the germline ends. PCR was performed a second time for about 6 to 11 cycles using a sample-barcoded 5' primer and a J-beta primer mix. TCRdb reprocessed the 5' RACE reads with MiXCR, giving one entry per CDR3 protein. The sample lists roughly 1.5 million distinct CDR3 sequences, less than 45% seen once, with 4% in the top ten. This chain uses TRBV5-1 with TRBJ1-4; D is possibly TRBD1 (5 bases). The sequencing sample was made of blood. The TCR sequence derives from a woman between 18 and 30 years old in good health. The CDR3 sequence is CASSLERGDKGELFF. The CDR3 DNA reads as TGCGCCAGCAGCTTGGAGAGGGGCGATAAAGGGGAACTGTTTTTT.